This T cell receptor (beta chain) stems from a study of T cells after yellow fever vaccination. Template-switching 5'RACE yielded the TCR cDNA; a universal primer site and UMIs were added in the process. One entry per CDR3 protein results from TCRdb running MiXCR on the 5' RACE reads. Of a few hundred thousand distinct CDR3 sequences in the sample, more than 8.5% were seen once. Regarding the study as a whole: Weaker, the secondary response had a peak occurring faster, on day 5 versus 15. A small share of clonotypes appeared in both CD4 and CD8 compartments.

The table lists this clonotype with many counts. The antigen is unknown. V lost 1 base to trimming and J lost 6 bases, with 11 bases between them. This CDR3 has 14 residues. Germline V gene lookup returns CDR1 SGHDT and CDR2 YYEEEE. Source: PBMCs, taken on the day of the first yellow fever vaccination. The chain combines TRBV5-6 with TRBJ1-5, with TRBD1 as a possible D gene (5 bases). This TCR was sampled from a man aged 18 to 35 who received the YFV17D yellow fever vaccine. The CDR3 is CASSLLGEGQPQHF. In DNA, the CDR3 is TGTGCCAGCAGCTTGTTGGGGGAGGGTCAGCCCCAGCATTTT. Full variable domain (remainder filled in from reference TRBV5-6 and TRBJ1-5): DAGVTQSPTHLIKTRGQQVTLRCSPKSGHDTVSWYQQALGQGPQFIFQYYEEEERQRGNFPDRFSGHQFPNYSSELNVNALLLGDSALYLCASSLLGEGQPQHFGDGTRLSIL.